Sequencing of this T cell receptor beta chain was carried out in a study of shared clonotypes between healthy human individuals. Findings and limits, study-wide: The authors expected sequencing depth to affect clonotype sharing among donors.

Clones were read by immunoSEQ multiplex PCR, and TCRdb kept only the in-frame ones, dropping some. The sample has about 1 million clones, approximately 70% seen once. Worth noting for this clone: Antigen: not known.

Donors comprised healthy HIV-negative adults lacking recent acute infections or vaccinations. The CDR3 has 16 amino acids. Germline values: CDR1 SGHNT, CDR2 YYREEE (reference sequence). V was clipped by 4 bases and J by 4 bases; unmatched bases: 11. The receptor was derived from a man in his late teens or twenties in good health. The sequenced sample was memory CD4+ T cells sorted from blood. Stated subset: CD45RA-negative fraction. The rearrangement uses TRBV5-4 and TRBJ1-1; 9 bases are shared with TRBD1. CDR3 sequence: CASSPRRDRESTEAFF. The CDR3 nucleotides are TGTGCCAGCAGCCCACGACGGGACAGGGAGAGCACTGAAGCTTTCTTT.